This T cell receptor beta chain was sequenced in a study of blood T cell repertoires in COVID-19 (dated by TCRdb to 2020 to 2021). About the investigation overall: The collaborator samples originated in the United States, Italy and Spain and spanned the acute and convalescent phases of COVID-19. The prospective study material was composed of cDNA or gDNA derived from T cells, B-cell-depleted T cells, or PBMCs. The dataset comprised deeply sampled blood TCRbeta repertoires from subjects exposed to, actively infected with, or recovered from COVID-19. The repertoires were released in a freely available public database meant as a resource for research on the immune response to SARS-CoV-2. The samples were drawn from two sources: the first 160 participants of the ongoing ImmuneRACE study, and 950 to 1,500 subjects contributed by 6 global collaborators. The sample metadata nearly always contained a de-identified subject ID, COVID-19 status, age in years and sex. HLA class I and class II types, where available, came from metadata supplied by the sample provider rather than from assay-based typing.

Comment on this clone: Its binding antigen is unknown. Base qualities are not provided; no much larger clone lies one nucleotide away.

The CDR3 goes from the cysteine to the phenylalanine over 15 residues. Just the 45-base CDR3 DNA is kept, in frame starting at base 1. After removal of 7 bases from V and 3 bases from J, the junction retains 4 bases not matched to a gene. According to the germline V gene, CDR1 reads MNHEY and CDR2 reads SVGAGI. Study-wide conclusions, independent of this receptor: The amount of clinical and demographic metadata varied by source and participant and was provided uncurated.

Whole blood was collected in K2EDTA tubes by collaborating institutions according to the institutions' own protocols. For TCRbeta analysis, collaborators shipped samples as frozen whole blood, isolated PBMCs, or DNA extracted from either of those sample types. TCRbeta CDR3 regions were amplified from genomic DNA using the immunoSEQ Assay, a bias-controlled multiplex PCR. For the original study's pipeline: The number of nucleated cells in each sample was estimated from the amplification of reference gene primers within the assay. To quantify the absolute abundance of each unique TCRbeta CDR3 rearrangement, sequence reads were collapsed and filtered. For each sample, productive Simpson clonality was calculated as the square root of Simpson's diversity index across productive rearrangements. TCRdb took over this immuneACCESS table, retaining in-frame rearrangements with V and J assigned. Such tables are incomplete; in checked studies, under half of the missing clones stem from an unresolved V gene, and the remainder is unexplained. V and J calls and clone size come straight from that table; D and trimming were deduced from the DNA. The sample table shows about 320,000 clones, and almost 85% are seen once. The ten largest account for approximately 7.9% of the sample.

This chain is built from TRBV6-5 and TRBJ2-6, and TRBD2 matches 9 of the central bases. This TCR was recovered from a human donor in a cohort sampled during active COVID-19. The material sequenced was peripheral blood. The CDR3 corresponds to CASTSGGIGANVLTF. The nucleotides read TGTGCCAGCACCAGCGGGGGGATTGGGGCCAACGTCCTGACTTTC.